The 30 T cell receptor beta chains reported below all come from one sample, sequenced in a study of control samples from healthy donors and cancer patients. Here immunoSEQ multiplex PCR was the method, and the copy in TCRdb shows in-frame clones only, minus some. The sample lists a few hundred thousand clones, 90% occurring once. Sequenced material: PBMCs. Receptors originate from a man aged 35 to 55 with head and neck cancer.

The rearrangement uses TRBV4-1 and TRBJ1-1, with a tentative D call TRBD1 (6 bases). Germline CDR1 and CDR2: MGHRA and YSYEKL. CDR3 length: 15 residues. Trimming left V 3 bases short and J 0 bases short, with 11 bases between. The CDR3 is CASSHPQGMNTEAFF. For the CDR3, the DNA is TGCGCCAGCAGCCACCCCCAGGGGATGAACACTGAAGCTTTCTTT.

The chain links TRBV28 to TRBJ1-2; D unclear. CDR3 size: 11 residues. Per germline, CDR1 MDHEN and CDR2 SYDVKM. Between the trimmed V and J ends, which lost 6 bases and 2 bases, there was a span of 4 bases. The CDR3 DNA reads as TGTGCCAGCAGCCTCAACTATGGCTACACCTTC. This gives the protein CASSLNYGYTF.

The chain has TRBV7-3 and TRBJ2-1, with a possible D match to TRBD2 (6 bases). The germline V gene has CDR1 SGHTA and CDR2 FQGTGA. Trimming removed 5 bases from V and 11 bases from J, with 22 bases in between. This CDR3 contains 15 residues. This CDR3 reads CASSPHGGDSDKQFF. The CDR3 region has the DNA TGTGCCAGCAGCCCCCACGGCGGGGACTCCGATAAGCAGTTCTTC.

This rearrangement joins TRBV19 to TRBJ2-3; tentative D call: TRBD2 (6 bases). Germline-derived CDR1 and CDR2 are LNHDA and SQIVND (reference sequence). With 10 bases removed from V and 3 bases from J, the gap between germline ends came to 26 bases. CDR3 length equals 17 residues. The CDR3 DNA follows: TGTGCCACCAAGGGTTCGTACGGGAGAAGTGGAACAGATACGCAGTATTTT. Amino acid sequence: CATKGSYGRSGTDTQYF.

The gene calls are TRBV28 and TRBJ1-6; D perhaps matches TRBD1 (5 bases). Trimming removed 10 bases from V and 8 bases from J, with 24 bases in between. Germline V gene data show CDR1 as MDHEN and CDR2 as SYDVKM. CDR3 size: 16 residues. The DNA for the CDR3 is TGTGCCACCGGCGGTCAGGGCACTCTTGGGGATTCACCCCTCCACTTT. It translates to CATGGQGTLGDSPLHF.

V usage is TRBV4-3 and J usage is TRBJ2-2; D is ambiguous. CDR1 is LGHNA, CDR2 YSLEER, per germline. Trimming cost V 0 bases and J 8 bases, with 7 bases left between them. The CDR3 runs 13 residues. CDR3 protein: CASSQDRTGELFF. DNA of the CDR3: TGCGCCAGCAGCCAAGACAGAACGGGGGAGCTGTTTTTT.

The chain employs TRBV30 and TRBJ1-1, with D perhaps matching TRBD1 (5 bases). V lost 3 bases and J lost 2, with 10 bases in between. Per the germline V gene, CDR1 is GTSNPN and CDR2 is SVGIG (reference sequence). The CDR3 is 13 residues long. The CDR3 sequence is CAWSAGYNTEAFF. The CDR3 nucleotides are TGTGCCTGGAGCGCAGGGTACAACACTGAAGCTTTCTTT.

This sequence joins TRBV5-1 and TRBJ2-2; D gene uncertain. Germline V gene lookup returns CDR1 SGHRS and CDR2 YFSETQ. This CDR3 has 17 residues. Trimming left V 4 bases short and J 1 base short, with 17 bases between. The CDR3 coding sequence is TGCGCCAGCAGCGATCCTTTTCAGCTTCGGAACACCGGGGAGCTGTTTTTT. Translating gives CASSDPFQLRNTGELFF.

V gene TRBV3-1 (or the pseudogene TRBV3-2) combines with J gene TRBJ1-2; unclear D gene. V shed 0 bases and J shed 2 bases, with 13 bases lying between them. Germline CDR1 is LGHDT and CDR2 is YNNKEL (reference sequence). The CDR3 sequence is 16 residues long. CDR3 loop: CASSQELAGANYGYTF. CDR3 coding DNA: TGTGCCAGCAGCCAAGAGTTAGCCGGAGCCAACTATGGCTACACCTTC.

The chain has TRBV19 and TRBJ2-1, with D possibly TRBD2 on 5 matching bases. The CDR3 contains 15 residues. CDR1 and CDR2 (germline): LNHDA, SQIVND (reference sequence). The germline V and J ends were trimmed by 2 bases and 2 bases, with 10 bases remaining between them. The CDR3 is CASSILEVPYNEQFF. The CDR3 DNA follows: TGTGCCAGTAGTATATTGGAGGTACCCTACAATGAGCAGTTCTTC.

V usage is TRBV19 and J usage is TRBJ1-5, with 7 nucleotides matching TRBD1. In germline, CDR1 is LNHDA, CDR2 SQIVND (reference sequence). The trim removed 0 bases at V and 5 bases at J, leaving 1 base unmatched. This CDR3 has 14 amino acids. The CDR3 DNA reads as TGTGCCAGTAGTATAGAAACAGGGGATCAGCCCCAGCATTTT. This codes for CASSIETGDQPQHF. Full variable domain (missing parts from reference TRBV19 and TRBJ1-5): DGGITQSPKYLFRKEGQNVTLSCEQNLNHDAMYWYRQDPGQGLRLIYYSQIVNDFQKGDIAEGYSVSREKKESFPLTVTSAQKNPTAFYLCASSIETGDQPQHFGDGTRLSIL.

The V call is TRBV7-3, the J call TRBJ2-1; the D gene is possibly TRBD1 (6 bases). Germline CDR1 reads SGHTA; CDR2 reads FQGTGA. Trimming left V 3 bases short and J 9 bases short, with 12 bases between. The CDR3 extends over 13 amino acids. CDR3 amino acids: CASSLAGAGEQFF. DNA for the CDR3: TGTGCCAGCAGCTTGGCAGGGGCGGGTGAGCAGTTCTTC. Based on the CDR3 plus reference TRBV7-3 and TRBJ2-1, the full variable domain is GAGVSQTPSNKVTEKGKYVELRCDPISGHTALYWYRQSLGQGPEFLIYFQGTGAADDSGLPNDRFFAVRPEGSVSTLKIQRTERGDSAVYLCASSLAGAGEQFFGPGTRLTVL.

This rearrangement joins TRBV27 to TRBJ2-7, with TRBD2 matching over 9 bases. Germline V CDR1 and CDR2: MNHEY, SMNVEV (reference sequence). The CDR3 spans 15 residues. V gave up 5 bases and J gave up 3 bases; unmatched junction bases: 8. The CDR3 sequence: CASSPLVAGVYEQYF. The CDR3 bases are TGTGCCAGCAGTCCTCTAGTAGCGGGAGTCTACGAGCAGTACTTC.

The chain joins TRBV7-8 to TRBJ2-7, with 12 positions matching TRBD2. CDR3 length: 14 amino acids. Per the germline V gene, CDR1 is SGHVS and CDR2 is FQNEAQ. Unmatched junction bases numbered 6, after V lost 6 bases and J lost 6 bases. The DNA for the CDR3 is TGTGCCAGCAGGAAGACTAGCGGGGGAGCCGAGCAGTACTTC. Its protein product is CASRKTSGGAEQYF.

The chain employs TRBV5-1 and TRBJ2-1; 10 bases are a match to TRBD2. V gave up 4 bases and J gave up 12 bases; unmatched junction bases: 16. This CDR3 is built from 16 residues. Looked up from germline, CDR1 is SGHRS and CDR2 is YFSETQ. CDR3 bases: TGCGCCAGCAGCGCCGGACTAGCGGTCTCACCTATGGGGCAGTTCTTC. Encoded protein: CASSAGLAVSPMGQFF.

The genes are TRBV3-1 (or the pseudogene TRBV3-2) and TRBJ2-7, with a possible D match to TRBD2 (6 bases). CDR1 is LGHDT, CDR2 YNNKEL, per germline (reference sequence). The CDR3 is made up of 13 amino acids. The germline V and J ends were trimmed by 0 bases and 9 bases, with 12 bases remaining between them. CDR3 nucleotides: TGTGCCAGCAGCCAAGAGCGGGGTTCCGGGCAGTACTTC. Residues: CASSQERGSGQYF.

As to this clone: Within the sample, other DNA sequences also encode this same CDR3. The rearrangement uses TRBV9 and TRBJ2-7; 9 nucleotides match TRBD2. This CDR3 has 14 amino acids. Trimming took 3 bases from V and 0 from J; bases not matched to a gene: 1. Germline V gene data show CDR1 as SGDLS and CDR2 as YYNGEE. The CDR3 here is CASSASGNSYEQYF. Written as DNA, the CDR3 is TGTGCCAGCAGCGCTAGCGGGAACTCCTACGAGCAGTACTTC.

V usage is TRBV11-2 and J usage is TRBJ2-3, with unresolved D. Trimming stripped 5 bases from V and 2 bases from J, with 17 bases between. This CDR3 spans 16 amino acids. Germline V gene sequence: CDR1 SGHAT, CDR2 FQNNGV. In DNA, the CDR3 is TGTGCCAGCAGCCCGCTCCAGGTAACCCTCACAGATACGCAGTATTTT. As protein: CASSPLQVTLTDTQYF.

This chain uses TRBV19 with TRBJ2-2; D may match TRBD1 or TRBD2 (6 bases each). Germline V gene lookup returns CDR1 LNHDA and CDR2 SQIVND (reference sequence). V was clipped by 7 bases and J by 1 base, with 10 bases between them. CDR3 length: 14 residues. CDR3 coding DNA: TGTGCCAGTACGGCGGGACAGAACACCGGGGAGCTGTTTTTT. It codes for CASTAGQNTGELFF.

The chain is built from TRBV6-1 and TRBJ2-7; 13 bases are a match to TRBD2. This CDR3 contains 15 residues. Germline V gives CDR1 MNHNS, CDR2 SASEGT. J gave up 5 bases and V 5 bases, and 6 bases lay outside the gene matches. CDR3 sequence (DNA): TGTGCCAGCAGTCATCCGGGACTAGCGGGAAACGAGCAGTACTTC. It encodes CASSHPGLAGNEQYF.

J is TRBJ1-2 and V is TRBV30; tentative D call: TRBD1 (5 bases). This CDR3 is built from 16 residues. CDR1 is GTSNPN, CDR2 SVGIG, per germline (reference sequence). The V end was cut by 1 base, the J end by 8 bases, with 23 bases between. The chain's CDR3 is CAWSALPLTAFGGYTF. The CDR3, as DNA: TGTGCCTGGAGTGCTCTCCCGCTGACAGCCTTCGGGGGCTACACCTTC.

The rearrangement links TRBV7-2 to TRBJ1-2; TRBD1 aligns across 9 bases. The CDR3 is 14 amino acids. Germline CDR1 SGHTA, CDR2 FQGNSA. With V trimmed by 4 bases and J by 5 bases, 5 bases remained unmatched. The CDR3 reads CASSSSGTGYGYTF. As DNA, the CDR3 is TGTGCCAGCAGCTCTTCGGGGACAGGGTATGGCTACACCTTC.

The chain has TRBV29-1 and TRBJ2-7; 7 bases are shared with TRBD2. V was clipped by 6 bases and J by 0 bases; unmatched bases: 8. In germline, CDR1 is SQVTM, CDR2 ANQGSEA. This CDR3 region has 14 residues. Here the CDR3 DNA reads TGCAGCGTCTCCTCCGGGGGGTCCTCCTACGAGCAGTACTTC. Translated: CSVSSGGSSYEQYF.

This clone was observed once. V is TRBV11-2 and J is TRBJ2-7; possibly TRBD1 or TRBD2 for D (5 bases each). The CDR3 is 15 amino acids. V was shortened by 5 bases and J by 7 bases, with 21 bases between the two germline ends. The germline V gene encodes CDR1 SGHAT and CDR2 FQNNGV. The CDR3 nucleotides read TGTGCCAGCAGCCTCCTGGGTCAGGGAGACGGGGAGCAGTACTTC. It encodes CASSLLGQGDGEQYF. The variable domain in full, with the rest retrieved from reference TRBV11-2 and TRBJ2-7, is EAGVAQSPRYKIIEKRQSVAFWCNPISGHATLYWYQQILGQGPKLLIQFQNNGVVDDSQLPKDRFSAERLKGVDSTLKIQPAKLEDSAVYLCASSLLGQGDGEQYFGPGTRLTVT.

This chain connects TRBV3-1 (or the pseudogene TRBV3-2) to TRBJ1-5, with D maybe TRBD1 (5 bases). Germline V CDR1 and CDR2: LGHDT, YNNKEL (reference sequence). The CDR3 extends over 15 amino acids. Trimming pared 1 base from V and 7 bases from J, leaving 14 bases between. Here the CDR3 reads CASSQASGDGQPQHF. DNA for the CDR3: TGTGCCAGCAGCCAAGCTTCGGGGGACGGGCAGCCCCAGCATTTT.

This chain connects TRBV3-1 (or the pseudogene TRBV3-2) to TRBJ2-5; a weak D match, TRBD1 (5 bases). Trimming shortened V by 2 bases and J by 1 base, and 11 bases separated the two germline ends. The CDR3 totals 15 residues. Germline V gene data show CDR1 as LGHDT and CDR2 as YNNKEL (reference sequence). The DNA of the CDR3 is TGTGCCAGCAGCCAAAGGGGCCGGGTCCAAGAGACCCAGTACTTC. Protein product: CASSQRGRVQETQYF.

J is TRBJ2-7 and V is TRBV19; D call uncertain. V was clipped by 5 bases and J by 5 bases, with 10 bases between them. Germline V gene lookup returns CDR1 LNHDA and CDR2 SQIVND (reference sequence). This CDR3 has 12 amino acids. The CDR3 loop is CASSLRTHEQYF. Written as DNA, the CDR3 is TGTGCCAGTAGTCTCAGAACCCACGAGCAGTACTTC.

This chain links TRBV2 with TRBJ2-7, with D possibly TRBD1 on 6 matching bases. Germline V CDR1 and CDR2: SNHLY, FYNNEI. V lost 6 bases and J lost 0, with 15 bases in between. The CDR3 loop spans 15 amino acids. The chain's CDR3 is CASRNDRPSSYEQYF. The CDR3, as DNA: TGTGCCAGCAGAAACGACAGGCCGAGCTCCTACGAGCAGTACTTC.

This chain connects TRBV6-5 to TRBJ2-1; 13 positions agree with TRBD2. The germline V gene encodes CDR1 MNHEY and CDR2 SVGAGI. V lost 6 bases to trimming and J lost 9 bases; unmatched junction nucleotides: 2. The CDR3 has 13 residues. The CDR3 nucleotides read TGTGCCAGCAGACTAGCGGGGGGGTCTGAGCAGTTCTTC. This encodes CASRLAGGSEQFF.

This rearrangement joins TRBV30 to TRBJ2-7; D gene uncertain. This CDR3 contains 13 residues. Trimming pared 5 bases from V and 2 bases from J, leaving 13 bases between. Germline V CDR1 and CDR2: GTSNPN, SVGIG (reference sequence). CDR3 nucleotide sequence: TGTGCCTGGGGGCCTGGGGAAACCTACGAGCAGTACTTC. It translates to CAWGPGETYEQYF.